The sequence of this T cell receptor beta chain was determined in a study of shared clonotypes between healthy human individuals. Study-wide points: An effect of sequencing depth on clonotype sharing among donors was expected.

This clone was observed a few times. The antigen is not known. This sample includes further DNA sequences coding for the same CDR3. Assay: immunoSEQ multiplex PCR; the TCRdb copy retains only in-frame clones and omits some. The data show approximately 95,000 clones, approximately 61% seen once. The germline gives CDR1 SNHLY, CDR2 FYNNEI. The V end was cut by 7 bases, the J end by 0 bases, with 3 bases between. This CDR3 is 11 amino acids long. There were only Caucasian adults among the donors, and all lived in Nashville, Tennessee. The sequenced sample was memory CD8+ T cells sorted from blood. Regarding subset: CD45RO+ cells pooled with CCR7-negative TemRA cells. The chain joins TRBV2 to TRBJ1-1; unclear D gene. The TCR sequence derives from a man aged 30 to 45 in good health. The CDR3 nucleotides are TGTGCCAGCATGTTGAACACTGAAGCTTTCTTT. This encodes CASMLNTEAFF.